This T cell receptor (beta chain) was sequenced for a study of T cells in Graves' hyperthyroidism and ophthalmopathy. Points from the study as a whole: Most clonotypes expanded in thyroid above 0.001 were likewise present in blood.

Diagnoses were established using clinical symptoms, serum thyroxine and TRAb, thyroid ultrasound and orbital computed tomography. RNA transcripts yielded amplified TCR beta CDR3 regions. First-round RT-PCR of the TCR CDR3 relied on the HTBI primer set. From the multiplex PCR reads, TCRdb called clonotypes with MiXCR, one entry per CDR3 protein. The sample holds about 610,000 distinct CDR3 sequences, about 15% seen once. This clonotype was seen many times. Its cognate antigen is unknown. The J segment lost 2 bases and the V segment lost 6 bases, leaving 10 bases of the junction unmatched. CDR3 length: 16 residues. Germline CDR1 MDHEN, CDR2 SYDVKM.

Sequenced: blood. The receptor was isolated from a woman aged 40 to 55 with Graves' ophthalmopathy. V is TRBV28 and J is TRBJ2-7; 10 nucleotides align to TRBD1. The CDR3 region is CASSPPRTGGTYEQYF. The CDR3 DNA sequence: TGTGCCAGCAGCCCCCCCCGGACAGGGGGGACCTACGAGCAGTACTTC.